This T cell receptor (beta chain) emerged from a study of T cells expressing NK-cell markers. Looking at the study overall: Beta-chain profiling covered CD3+CD56+NKG2C+, CD3+CD56+NKG2C- and CD3+CD56-NKG2C+ sorted subsets. General study results and limits: Similarly, these clonotypes led the CD3+CD56-NKG2C+ fraction as well in a few donors.

TCRdb re-called the 5' RACE reads and gives one entry per CDR3 protein, without DNA. Its table lists a few hundred thousand distinct CDR3 sequences. Concerning this clonotype itself: The target antigen is unknown.

The V gene's germline CDR1 is SQVTM and CDR2 ANQGSEA. This CDR3 contains 14 residues. This receptor was identified in a man aged 18-30 years in good health. The rearrangement uses TRBV29-1 and TRBJ2-5; the D gene TCRdb calls, TRBD1, cannot be checked with no DNA. Sequencing was carried out using blood T cells: a sorted CD56 or NKG2C T cell subset, CD4+ or CD8+ T cells, or bulk PBMC T cells (not recorded which). CDR3 region: CSTSWTGQKETQYF.